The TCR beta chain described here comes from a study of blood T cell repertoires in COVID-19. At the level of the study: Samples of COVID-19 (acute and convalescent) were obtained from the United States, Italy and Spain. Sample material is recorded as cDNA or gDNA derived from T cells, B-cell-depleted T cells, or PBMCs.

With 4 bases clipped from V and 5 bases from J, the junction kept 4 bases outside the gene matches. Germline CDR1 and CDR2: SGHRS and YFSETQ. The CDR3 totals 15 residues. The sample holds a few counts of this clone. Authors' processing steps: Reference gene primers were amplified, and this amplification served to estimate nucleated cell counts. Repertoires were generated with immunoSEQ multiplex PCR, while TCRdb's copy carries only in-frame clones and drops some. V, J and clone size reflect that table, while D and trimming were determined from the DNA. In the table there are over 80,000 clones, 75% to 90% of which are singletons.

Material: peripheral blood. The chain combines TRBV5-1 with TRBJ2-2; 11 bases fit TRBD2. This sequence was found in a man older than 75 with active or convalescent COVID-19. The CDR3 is CASSRASGRTGELFF. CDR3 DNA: TGCGCCAGCAGCAGGGCTAGCGGGAGGACCGGGGAGCTGTTTTTT.